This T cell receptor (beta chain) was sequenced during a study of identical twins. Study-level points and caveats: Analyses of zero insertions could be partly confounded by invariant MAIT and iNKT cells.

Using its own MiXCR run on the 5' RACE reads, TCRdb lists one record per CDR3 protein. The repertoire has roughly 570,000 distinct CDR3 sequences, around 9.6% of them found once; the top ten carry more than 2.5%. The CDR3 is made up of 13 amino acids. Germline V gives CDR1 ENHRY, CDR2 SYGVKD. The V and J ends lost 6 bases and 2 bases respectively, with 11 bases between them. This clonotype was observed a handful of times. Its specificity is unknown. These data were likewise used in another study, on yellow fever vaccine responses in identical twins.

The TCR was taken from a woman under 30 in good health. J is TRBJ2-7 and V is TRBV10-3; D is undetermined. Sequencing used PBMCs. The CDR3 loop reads CAISEGSPYEQYF. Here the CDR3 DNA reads TGTGCCATCAGCGAAGGTTCGCCCTACGAGCAGTACTTC.